The 16 T cell receptor beta chains given below trace back to one sample, sequenced in a study of blood T cell repertoires in COVID-19 (dated by TCRdb to between 2020 and 2021). Library prep was done by the immunoSEQ multiplex PCR assay. TCRdb obtained this table from immuneACCESS and retained in-frame rearrangements with V and J assigned. These tables miss some clones; where compared with another copy, unresolved V genes account for less than half of the shortfall, and the remainder is unexplained. Counted in this sample were around 69,000 clones; roughly 83% of them appeared once. The ten largest make up around 8% of the sample. Sequencing was done on a sample of peripheral blood. All receptors derive from a man between 45 and 60 years old with active COVID-19.

The chain has TRBV5-1 and TRBJ2-5; 10 bases map to TRBD2. This CDR3 contains 16 residues. Losses at the gene ends were 4 bases for V and 1 base for J; bases not matched to a gene: 7. In germline, CDR1 is SGHRS, CDR2 YFSETQ. The CDR3 coding sequence is TGCGCCAGCAGCCCGGCCAGCGGGGGGGTCCAAGAGACCCAGTACTTC. The encoded protein is CASSPASGGVQETQYF.

The chain's CDR3 is CASSQLSALSEEQFF. CDR3 sequence (DNA): TGTGCCAGCAGCCAACTGAGCGCGCTGTCCGAGGAGCAGTTCTTC. The rearrangement links TRBV11-3 to TRBJ2-1; D is uncertain. CDR1 SGHNT and CDR2 YENEEA come from the germline V gene. V lost 5 bases, J lost 10 bases, and 21 bases lay in between. This CDR3 has 15 residues.

This clone was seen a few times. The CDR3 region is CASSPSEAGGRTDTQYF. In nucleotides, the CDR3 is TGCGCCAGCAGCCCCTCTGAAGCGGGGGGCCGCACAGATACGCAGTATTTT. The chain uses TRBV4-3 and TRBJ2-3; 9 bases are a match to TRBD2. Germline values: CDR1 LGHNA, CDR2 YSLEER. This CDR3 has 17 amino acids. J gave up 1 base and V 4 bases, and 9 bases lay outside the gene matches.

This clone showed up just once. This chain joins TRBV30 and TRBJ1-5, with D possibly being TRBD1 (5 bases). The CDR3 loop spans 13 amino acids. Trimming pared 5 bases from V and 7 bases from J, leaving 15 bases between. Germline values: CDR1 GTSNPN, CDR2 SVGIG (reference sequence). This CDR3 reads CAWAAGGGQPQHF. The CDR3, as DNA: TGTGCCTGGGCCGCGGGGGGAGGCCAGCCCCAGCATTTT.

This clone has more than one count but fewer than ten. This rearrangement joins TRBV5-6 to TRBJ2-1; 7 bases agree with TRBD2. The CDR3 has 15 amino acids. J gave up 8 bases and V 0 bases, and 8 bases lay outside the gene matches. Germline V gene lookup returns CDR1 SGHDT and CDR2 YYEEEE. DNA of the CDR3: TGTGCCAGCAGCTTGGCGGCGGGAGTTGGGTATGAGCAGTTCTTC. It encodes CASSLAAGVGYEQFF.

This chain links TRBV10-3 with TRBJ1-3; 7 nucleotides line up with TRBD1. Trimming removed 3 bases from V and 0 bases from J; junction bases left unmatched: 17. The CDR3 loop spans 20 amino acids. Germline values: CDR1 ENHRY, CDR2 SYGVKD. As DNA, the CDR3 is TGTGCCATCAGTGATTATGGACAGGCCACCGACTTTATCTCTGGAAACACCATATATTTT. Protein: CAISDYGQATDFISGNTIYF.

The chain's CDR3 is CASSPGTTGLYNEQFF. DNA for the CDR3: TGCGCCAGCAGCCCAGGGACGACAGGGCTATACAATGAGCAGTTCTTC. V gene TRBV4-1 combines with J gene TRBJ2-1; 7 bases are shared with TRBD1. The CDR3 contains 16 residues. V lost 4 bases to trimming and J lost 4 bases; unmatched junction nucleotides: 10. CDR1 is MGHRA and CDR2 is YSYEKL in the germline V gene.

This rearrangement joins TRBV19 to TRBJ2-5, with D perhaps TRBD1 (5 bases). Per the germline V gene, CDR1 is LNHDA and CDR2 is SQIVND (reference sequence). This CDR3 region has 13 residues. Trimming took 5 bases from V and 5 from J, leaving 12 bases between them. CDR3 loop: CASSGAEYETQYF. The CDR3 nucleotides are TGTGCCAGTAGTGGGGCAGAGTACGAGACCCAGTACTTC.

This chain links TRBV18 with TRBJ2-1; D unclear. Trimming took 1 base from V and 6 from J, leaving 4 bases between them. The CDR3 is made up of 12 amino acids. Per germline, CDR1 KGHSH and CDR2 LQKENI. DNA for the CDR3: TGTGCCAGCTCACCACGGAGCAATGAGCAGTTCTTC. This sequence encodes CASSPRSNEQFF.

The chain couples TRBV15 to TRBJ1-2, with D maybe TRBD1 (6 bases). Trimming cost V 0 bases and J 2 bases, with 13 bases left between them. This CDR3 is 16 amino acids long. Germline V lookup: CDR1 LNHNV, CDR2 YYDKDF (reference sequence). The DNA of the CDR3 is TGTGCCACCAGCAGAGAAACCGGGACACTAAACTATGGCTACACCTTC. Protein: CATSRETGTLNYGYTF.

This chain joins TRBV27 and TRBJ2-1, with 8 nucleotides matching TRBD2. Germline V gene lookup returns CDR1 MNHEY and CDR2 SMNVEV (reference sequence). The CDR3 has 16 residues. The V gene end was trimmed by 2 bases and the J gene end by 3 bases; junction bases not matched to a gene: 6. The CDR3 DNA reads TGTGCCAGCAGTTTAAAGCGGGGGCCCCTCTACAATGAGCAGTTCTTC. Its protein is CASSLKRGPLYNEQFF.

This clone was seen a handful of times. The chain carries TRBV5-6 and TRBJ1-2, with a possible D match to TRBD1 (5 bases). CDR3 length: 14 amino acids. Trimming pared 6 bases from V and 0 bases from J, leaving 12 bases between. Germline loops: CDR1 SGHDT, CDR2 YYEEEE. The CDR3 DNA follows: TGTGCCAGCACCTTCAGGGATACTAACTATGGCTACACCTTC. This sequence encodes CASTFRDTNYGYTF.

The rearrangement uses TRBV9 and TRBJ1-5, with 7 bases lining up with TRBD1. The J segment lost 4 bases and the V segment lost 3 bases, leaving 4 bases of the junction unmatched. The CDR3 consists of 14 residues. Looked up from germline, CDR1 is SGDLS and CDR2 is YYNGEE. The CDR3 loop reads CASSEGQPNQPQHF. CDR3 bases: TGTGCCAGCAGCGAGGGACAGCCAAATCAGCCCCAGCATTTT.

This clone was observed once. The genes are TRBV25-1 and TRBJ2-1; the D gene is possibly TRBD2 (6 bases). The CDR3 loop spans 18 amino acids. Germline assignment: CDR1 MGHDK and CDR2 SYGVNS. Trimming removed 5 bases from V and 4 bases from J, with 24 bases in between. CDR3 DNA sequence: TGTGCCAGCAGTCCGACGTATCGGTTGGCCGGGGGTTACAATGAGCAGTTCTTC. Translated, it gives CASSPTYRLAGGYNEQFF.

The chain couples TRBV4-1 to TRBJ2-7; D gene uncertain. The CDR3 contains 16 residues. Trimming removed 4 bases at V and 5 bases at J, with 21 bases between. In germline, CDR1 is MGHRA, CDR2 YSYEKL. The CDR3 loop reads CASSRLLGRNPDEQYF. CDR3 nucleotides: TGCGCCAGCAGCCGCCTCCTAGGTCGTAATCCAGACGAGCAGTACTTC.

The chain joins TRBV2 to TRBJ1-4; D perhaps matches TRBD1 (6 bases). Germline V gene sequence: CDR1 SNHLY, CDR2 FYNNEI. V gave up 6 bases and J gave up 4 bases, with 12 bases separating them. CDR3 length: 14 residues. The CDR3 sequence: CASREDSLNEKLFF. CDR3 nucleotide sequence: TGTGCCAGCAGAGAGGACAGTCTTAATGAAAAACTGTTTTTT.